Below are 20 T cell receptor beta chains sequenced from a single sample in a study of blood T cell repertoires in COVID-19 (dated by TCRdb to between 2020 and 2021). The library was made by the immunoSEQ multiplex PCR assay. Sourced from immuneACCESS, this table was stored by TCRdb with only in-frame sequences that have V and J called. A share of the clones is absent; for the studies checked, an unresolved V gene accounts for under half, and the remainder has no known explanation. Here the sample has 300,000 or so clones; 80% to 90% occur a single time. Over 3.5% of the sample comes from the top ten. The sample consisted of peripheral blood. The origin of the receptors is a woman in her thirties or forties with acute or convalescent COVID-19.

J is TRBJ1-2 and V is TRBV18, with 8 bases aligning to TRBD1. CDR3 length: 13 residues. With 5 bases clipped from V and 4 bases from J, the junction kept 3 bases outside the gene matches. The germline CDR1 and CDR2 sequences are KGHSH and LQKENI. This CDR3 reads CASSDRGSYGYTF. The CDR3 DNA reads as TGTGCCAGCTCAGACAGGGGAAGCTATGGCTACACCTTC.

CDR3 sequence: CASSRTGYEAFF. Written as DNA, the CDR3 is TGCGCCAGCAGCCGGACAGGGTACGAAGCTTTCTTT. The chain recombines TRBV5-1 with TRBJ1-1; TRBD1 matches at 8 bases. CDR1 is SGHRS and CDR2 is YFSETQ in the germline V gene. This CDR3 is built from 12 residues. V was pared by 4 bases and J by 8 bases, with 4 bases of the junction left unmatched.

The chain carries TRBV4-1 and TRBJ1-2; D call uncertain. The CDR3 is 15 amino acids. Germline loops: CDR1 MGHRA, CDR2 YSYEKL. The germline V and J ends were trimmed by 1 base and 4 bases, with 13 bases remaining between them. The CDR3 protein is CASSQAVRLPYGYTF. The CDR3 DNA is TGCGCCAGCAGCCAAGCGGTCAGACTTCCCTATGGCTACACCTTC.

J is TRBJ2-3 and V is TRBV6-2 or TRBV6-3; perhaps TRBD2 as D (5 bases). Trimming stripped 4 bases from V and 6 bases from J, with 11 bases between. This CDR3 has 13 amino acids. Germline CDR1 MNHEY, CDR2 SVGEGT. CDR3 loop: CASSSGGRDTQYF. In DNA, the CDR3 is TGTGCCAGCAGTTCCGGAGGTCGTGATACGCAGTATTTT.

This chain links TRBV14 with TRBJ2-3; D gene unclear. Germline V CDR1 and CDR2: SGHDN, FVKESK. The CDR3 runs to 12 residues. Trimming removed 5 bases from V and 0 bases from J, with 3 bases in between. The CDR3 nucleotides are TGTGCCAGCAGCTTAAGCACAGATACGCAGTATTTT. Protein sequence: CASSLSTDTQYF.

About this clone itself: Other DNA sequences from this sample encode an identical CDR3 as well. Written as DNA, the CDR3 is TGTGCCAGCAGCTTAGGCGGGCAAGAGACCCAGTACTTC. Protein: CASSLGGQETQYF. The J gene is TRBJ2-5, the V gene TRBV7-8, with a tentative D call TRBD2 (5 bases). V lost 1 base, J lost 2 bases, and 5 bases lay in between. This CDR3 region has 13 residues. Germline V CDR1 and CDR2: SGHVS, FQNEAQ.

V gene TRBV6-6 combines with J gene TRBJ1-3; D is uncertain. The germline V and J ends were trimmed by 5 bases and 4 bases, with 9 bases remaining between them. Germline CDR1 and CDR2: MNHNY and SVGAGI (reference sequence). The CDR3 runs to 13 residues. CDR3 region: CASSGSQGNTIYF. The DNA of the CDR3 is TGTGCCAGCAGTGGTTCACAGGGAAACACCATATATTTT.

The chain couples TRBV2 to TRBJ1-6; 7 bases map to TRBD1. V gave up 6 bases and J gave up 7 bases; unmatched junction bases: 6. From germline, CDR1 is SNHLY and CDR2 FYNNEI. The CDR3 covers 14 residues. DNA for the CDR3: TGTGCCAGCAGGAGACAGGGCCCGAATTCACCCCTCCACTTT. This codes for CASRRQGPNSPLHF.

The rearrangement uses TRBV9 and TRBJ1-4; TRBD1 aligns across 10 bases. The germline V gene has CDR1 SGDLS and CDR2 YYNGEE. The ends lost 0 bases at V and 3 bases at J; junction bases unmatched: 8. The CDR3 contains 18 residues. CDR3 protein: CASSVGGGQGSPNEKLFF. The DNA for the CDR3 is TGTGCCAGCAGCGTAGGGGGGGGACAGGGGTCCCCTAATGAAAAACTGTTTTTT.

V and J are TRBV7-6 and TRBJ2-7, with 12 bases identical to TRBD2. The CDR3 length is 15 residues. Looked up from germline, CDR1 is SGHVS and CDR2 is FNYEAQ. Trimming cost V 5 bases and J 3 bases; bases outside gene matches: 5. In DNA form, the CDR3 reads TGTGCCAGCAGCAAGCTAGCGGGGGGGCTCTACGAGCAGTACGTC. Amino acid sequence: CASSKLAGGLYEQYV.

This rearrangement joins TRBV11-2 to TRBJ1-2; the D gene is possibly TRBD1 (6 bases). The CDR3 covers 14 residues. V lost 5 bases and J 0 bases, leaving 10 bases between the germline ends. Germline CDR1 and CDR2: SGHAT and FQNNGV. CDR3 loop: CASSRDNSNYGYTF. CDR3 in DNA: TGTGCCAGCAGCCGGGACAATTCTAACTATGGCTACACCTTC.

The rearrangement uses TRBV2 and TRBJ1-2; tentative D call: TRBD1 (5 bases). V was shortened by 4 bases and J by 8 bases, with 11 bases between the two germline ends. In germline, CDR1 is SNHLY, CDR2 FYNNEI. The CDR3 contains 12 residues. The CDR3 reads CASSGGEDGYTF. The DNA of the CDR3 is TGTGCCAGCAGTGGGGGGGAAGACGGCTACACCTTC. Full variable domain (remainder filled in from reference TRBV2 and TRBJ1-2): EPEVTQTPSHQVTQMGQEVILRCVPISNHLYFYWYRQILGQKVEFLVSFYNNEISEKSEIFDDQFSVERPDGSNFTLKIRSTKLEDSAMYFCASSGGEDGYTFGSGTRLTVV.

The gene calls are TRBV19 and TRBJ2-3; TRBD2 matches at 10 bases. This CDR3 is 18 amino acids long. Per germline, CDR1 LNHDA and CDR2 SQIVND (reference sequence). Trimming at V came to 5 bases and at J to 2 bases, leaving 13 bases not matched to a gene. The chain's CDR3 is CASSSRLAGDRPTDTQYF. The DNA for the CDR3 is TGTGCCAGTAGTTCACGGCTAGCGGGGGACCGACCCACAGATACGCAGTATTTT.

V is TRBV7-3 and J is TRBJ1-3, with D perhaps TRBD1 (6 bases). Trimming pared 5 bases from V and 4 bases from J, leaving 18 bases between. The CDR3 has 16 amino acids. Germline lookup yields CDR1 SGHTA and CDR2 FQGTGA. CDR3 sequence: CASSPNRVVDGNTIYF. CDR3 bases: TGTGCCAGCAGCCCCAACAGGGTGGTGGACGGAAACACCATATATTTT.

V usage is TRBV3-1 (or the pseudogene TRBV3-2) and J usage is TRBJ2-5, with 9 bases identical to TRBD1. The length of the CDR3 is 15 residues. After removal of 4 bases from V and 1 base from J, the junction contained 4 bases not matched to a gene. Germline lookup yields CDR1 LGHDT and CDR2 YNNKEL (reference sequence). The CDR3 is CASSPGQGPQETQYF. The CDR3 nucleotides read TGTGCCAGCAGCCCGGGACAGGGTCCCCAAGAGACCCAGTACTTC.

V gene TRBV7-2 combines with J gene TRBJ2-2; no clear D. CDR3 length: 15 amino acids. The germline V gene has CDR1 SGHTA and CDR2 FQGNSA. V lost 2 bases and J lost 0, with 7 bases in between. CDR3 region: CASSLYYSNTGELFF. Here the CDR3 DNA reads TGTGCCAGCAGCTTATACTACTCGAACACCGGGGAGCTGTTTTTT.

This chain links TRBV30 with TRBJ2-5, with D possibly TRBD2 on 5 matching bases. Between the trimmed V and J ends, which lost 5 bases and 10 bases, there was a span of 14 bases. Germline V gene lookup returns CDR1 GTSNPN and CDR2 SVGIG (reference sequence). This CDR3 is built from 11 residues. CDR3 DNA sequence: TGTGCCTGGGGGGAGTCCGCCGGCCAGTACTTC. This gives the protein CAWGESAGQYF.

The rearrangement joins TRBV18 to TRBJ1-2; a possible D gene is TRBD1 (5 bases). Germline V gives CDR1 KGHSH, CDR2 LQKENI. Trimming cost V 3 bases and J 8 bases, with 13 bases left between them. CDR3 length: 13 amino acids. CDR3 coding DNA: TGTGCCAGCTCACCTACGACAGCTCGGGGCTACACCTTC. As protein: CASSPTTARGYTF.

Details on this clone: Other DNA sequences within the sample encode an identical CDR3. The V gene is TRBV10-1, the J gene TRBJ1-1, with TRBD1 matching 8 bases. V shed 5 bases and J 5 bases; nucleotides not matched to a gene: 4. CDR3 length: 13 residues. The germline V gene encodes CDR1 WNHNN and CDR2 SYGVQD (reference sequence). For the CDR3, the DNA is TGCGCCAGCAGTCAGGGGGCTGATACTGAAGCTTTCTTT. Translating gives CASSQGADTEAFF.

The chain employs TRBV2 and TRBJ2-3; 9 bases agree with TRBD1. Germline V gene lookup returns CDR1 SNHLY and CDR2 FYNNEI. CDR3 size: 14 residues. The trim removed 7 bases at V and 5 bases at J, leaving 7 bases unmatched. CDR3 residues: CASKTGGFEDTQYF. The CDR3 DNA is TGTGCCAGCAAAACAGGGGGCTTTGAAGATACGCAGTATTTT.